The T cell receptor beta chain under discussion was sequenced for a study of blood T cell repertoires in COVID-19. The overall study: T cells, B-cell-depleted T cells, or PBMCs supplied cDNA or gDNA.

As handled by the study authors: The authors estimated nucleated cell counts from reference gene primer amplification. Sequencing was performed with immunoSEQ multiplex PCR; in TCRdb, only in-frame clones are kept and a portion is missing. The DNA was the basis for D and trimming; V, J and clone size are from that table. The table has 200,000 to 250,000 clones, less than 85% seen once. The CDR3 is 14 amino acids. V lost 1 base to trimming and J lost 9 bases, with 10 bases between them. In germline, CDR1 is LGHDT, CDR2 YNNKEL (reference sequence). This clone came up a few times. The chain recombines TRBV3-1 (or the pseudogene TRBV3-2) with TRBJ1-6; no firm D call. The sample consisted of peripheral blood. The source of this sequence is a woman in her 70s with acute or convalescent COVID-19. The CDR3 protein is CASSQVTAGSPLHF. The CDR3 bases are TGTGCCAGCAGCCAAGTTACCGCGGGTTCACCCCTCCACTTT.